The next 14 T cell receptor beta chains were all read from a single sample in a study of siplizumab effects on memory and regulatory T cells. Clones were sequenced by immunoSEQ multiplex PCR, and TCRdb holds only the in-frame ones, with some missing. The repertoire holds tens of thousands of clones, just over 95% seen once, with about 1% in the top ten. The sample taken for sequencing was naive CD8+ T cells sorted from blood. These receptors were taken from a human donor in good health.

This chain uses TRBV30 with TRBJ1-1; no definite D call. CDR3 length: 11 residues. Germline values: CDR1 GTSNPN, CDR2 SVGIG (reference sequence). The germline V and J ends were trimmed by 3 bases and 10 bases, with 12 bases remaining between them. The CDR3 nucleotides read TGTGCCTGGAGGGTCGGCGATGGAGCTTTCTTT. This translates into CAWRVGDGAFF.

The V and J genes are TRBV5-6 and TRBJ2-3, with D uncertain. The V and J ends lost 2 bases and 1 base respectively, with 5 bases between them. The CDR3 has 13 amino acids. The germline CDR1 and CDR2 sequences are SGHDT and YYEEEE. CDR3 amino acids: CASSLIGTDTQYF. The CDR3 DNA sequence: TGTGCCAGCAGCTTAATCGGCACAGATACGCAGTATTTT.

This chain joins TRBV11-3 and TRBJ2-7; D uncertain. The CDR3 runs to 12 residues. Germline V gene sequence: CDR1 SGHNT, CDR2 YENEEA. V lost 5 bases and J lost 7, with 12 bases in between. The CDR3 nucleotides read TGTGCCAGCAGCCCCCCCAGTCTTGAGCAGTACTTC. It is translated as CASSPPSLEQYF.

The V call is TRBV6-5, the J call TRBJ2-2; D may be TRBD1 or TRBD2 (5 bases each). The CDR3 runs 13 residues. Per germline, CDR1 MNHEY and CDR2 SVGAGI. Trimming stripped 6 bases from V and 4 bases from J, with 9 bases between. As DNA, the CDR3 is TGTGCCAGCAGGAGGGGAAGCACCGGGGAGCTGTTTTTT. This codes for CASRRGSTGELFF.

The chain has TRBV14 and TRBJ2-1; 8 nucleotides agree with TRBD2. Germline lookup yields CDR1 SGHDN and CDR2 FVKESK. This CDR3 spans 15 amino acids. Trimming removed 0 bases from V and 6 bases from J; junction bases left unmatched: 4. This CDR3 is CASSQDAGGGNEQFF. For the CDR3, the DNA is TGTGCCAGCAGCCAAGATGCGGGAGGAGGCAATGAGCAGTTCTTC.

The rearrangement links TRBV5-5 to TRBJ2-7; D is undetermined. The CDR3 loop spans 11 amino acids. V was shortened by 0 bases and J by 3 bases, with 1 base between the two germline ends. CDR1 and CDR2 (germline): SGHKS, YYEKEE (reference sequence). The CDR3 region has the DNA TGTGCCAGCAGCTTGGTCTACGAGCAGTACTTC. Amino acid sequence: CASSLVYEQYF.

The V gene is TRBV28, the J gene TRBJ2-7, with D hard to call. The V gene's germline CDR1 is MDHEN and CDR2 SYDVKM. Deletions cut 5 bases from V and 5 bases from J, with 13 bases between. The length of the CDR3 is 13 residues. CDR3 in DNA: TGTGCCAGCAGTCCTCGAATAAGTGACGAGCAGTACTTC. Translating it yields CASSPRISDEQYF.

CDR3 sequence reads: CASSLHLHRDRAFNEQFF. CDR3 DNA: TGTGCCAGCAGCTTGCACCTACACCGGGACAGAGCCTTCAATGAGCAGTTCTTC. The chain combines TRBV11-3 with TRBJ2-1, with 7 bases matching TRBD1. V gave up 3 bases and J gave up 6 bases; unmatched junction bases: 17. Germline-derived CDR1 and CDR2 are SGHNT and YENEEA. The CDR3 spans 18 residues.

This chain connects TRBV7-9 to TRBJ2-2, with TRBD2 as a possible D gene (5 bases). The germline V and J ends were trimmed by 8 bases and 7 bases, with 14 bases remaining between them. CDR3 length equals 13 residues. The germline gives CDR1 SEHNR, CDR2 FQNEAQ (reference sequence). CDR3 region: CASPEGEIGELFF. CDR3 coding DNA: TGTGCCAGCCCTGAGGGCGAAATCGGGGAGCTGTTTTTT.

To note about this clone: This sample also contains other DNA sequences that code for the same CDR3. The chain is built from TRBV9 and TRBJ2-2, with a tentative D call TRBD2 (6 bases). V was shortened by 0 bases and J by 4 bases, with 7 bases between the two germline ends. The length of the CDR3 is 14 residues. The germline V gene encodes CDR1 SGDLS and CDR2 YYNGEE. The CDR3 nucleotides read TGTGCCAGCAGCGTAGCGGGAGTCACCGGGGAGCTGTTTTTT. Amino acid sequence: CASSVAGVTGELFF.

CDR3 amino acids: CASSESTWSGLLTDTQYF. In DNA, the CDR3 is TGCGCCAGCAGTGAGTCTACCTGGAGCGGCCTCCTAACAGATACGCAGTATTTT. The rearrangement uses TRBV10-2 and TRBJ2-3, with D perhaps TRBD2 (5 bases). The CDR3 covers 18 residues. Deletions cut 0 bases from V and 3 bases from J, with 19 bases between. The germline CDR1 and CDR2 sequences are WSHSY and SAAADI.

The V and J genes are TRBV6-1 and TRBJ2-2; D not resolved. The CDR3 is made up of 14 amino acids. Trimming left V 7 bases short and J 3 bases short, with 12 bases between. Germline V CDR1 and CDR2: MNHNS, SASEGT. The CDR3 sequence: CASMVMGYTGELFF. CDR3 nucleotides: TGTGCCAGCATGGTTATGGGGTACACCGGGGAGCTGTTTTTT.

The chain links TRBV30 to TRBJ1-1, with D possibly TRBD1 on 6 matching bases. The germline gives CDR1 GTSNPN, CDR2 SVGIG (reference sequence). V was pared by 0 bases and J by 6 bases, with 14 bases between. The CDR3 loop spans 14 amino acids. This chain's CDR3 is CAWSVGQGFPEAFF. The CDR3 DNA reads TGTGCCTGGAGTGTGGGGCAGGGGTTCCCTGAAGCTTTCTTT. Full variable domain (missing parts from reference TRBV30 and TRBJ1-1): SQTIHQWPATLVQPVGSPLSLECTVEGTSNPNLYWYRQAAGRGLQLLFYSVGIGQISSEVPQNLSASRPQDRQFILSSKKLLLSDSGFYLCAWSVGQGFPEAFFGQGTRLTVV.

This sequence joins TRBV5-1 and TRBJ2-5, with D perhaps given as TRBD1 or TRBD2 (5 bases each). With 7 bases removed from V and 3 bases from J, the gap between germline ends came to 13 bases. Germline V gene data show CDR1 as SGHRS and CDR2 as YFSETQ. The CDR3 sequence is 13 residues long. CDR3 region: CASRDQPKETQYF. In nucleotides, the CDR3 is TGCGCCAGCCGGGACCAACCCAAAGAGACCCAGTACTTC.